Below are 11 T cell receptor beta chains sequenced from a single sample in a study of human T cells and chemical hapten exposure. Time point defined: patch test 1, 2 weeks after DPC sensitization. Treatment defined: therapeutic diphenylcyclopropenone sensitization with weekly scalp DPC. TCRdb reprocessed the RACE reads with MiXCR, giving one entry per CDR3 protein. The sample has nearly 350,000 distinct CDR3 sequences; 5.5% to 8% are singletons. The sequenced sample was whole blood, obtained in connection with sensitization to the hapten diphenylcyclopropenone (DPC). The receptors originated from a woman under 30 with alopecia areata. Some clones in this sample may be carry-over from other donors' samples.

This clonotype appeared a few times. The chain is built from TRBV7-9 and TRBJ1-2; no clear D. Looked up from germline, CDR1 is SEHNR and CDR2 is FQNEAQ (reference sequence). The CDR3 spans 14 residues. V gave up 7 bases and J gave up 4 bases, with 16 bases separating them. CDR3 region: CASIRAGPPYGYTF. CDR3 in DNA: TGTGCCAGCATTCGGGCGGGCCCCCCCTATGGCTACACCTTC.

This clonotype was counted at least ten times. CDR3 nucleotide sequence: TGTGCCAGCAGCATTTGGACAGGACCCAACGAGCAGTACTTC. Its translation: CASSIWTGPNEQYF. The chain is built from TRBV7-9 and TRBJ2-7; 7 bases map to TRBD1. Germline V gene lookup returns CDR1 SEHNR and CDR2 FQNEAQ (reference sequence). The ends lost 5 bases at V and 5 bases at J; junction bases unmatched: 9. The CDR3 runs 14 residues. Complete variable domain (other parts from reference TRBV7-9 and TRBJ2-7): DTGVSQNPRHKITKRGQNVTFRCDPISEHNRLYWYRQTLGQGPEFLTYFQNEAQLEKSRLLSDRFSAERPKGSFSTLEIQRTEQGDSAMYLCASSIWTGPNEQYFGPGTRLTVT.

This clonotype was seen more than once but under ten times. V usage is TRBV2 and J usage is TRBJ2-2, with TRBD2 matching 8 bases. Germline V lookup: CDR1 SNHLY, CDR2 FYNNEI. The CDR3 length is 13 residues. CDR3 residues: CTSSGENTGELFF. The CDR3 DNA reads TGTACGAGTAGCGGGGAGAACACCGGGGAGCTGTTTTTT.

The chain is built from TRBV4-1 and TRBJ1-1, with TRBD1 as a possible D gene (5 bases). Trimming left V 0 bases short and J 6 bases short, with 11 bases between. The CDR3 is 14 residues long. CDR1 is MGHRA and CDR2 is YSYEKL in the germline V gene. CDR3 sequence: CASSQEGWGAEAFF. CDR3 coding DNA: TGCGCCAGCAGCCAAGAAGGGTGGGGGGCTGAAGCTTTCTTT.

The V gene is TRBV6-2 or TRBV6-3, the J gene TRBJ2-1, with 10 bases matching TRBD2. Germline loops: CDR1 MNHEY, CDR2 SVGEGT. V shed 2 bases, J shed 7 bases, and the junction held 5 bases outside the gene matches. This CDR3 contains 15 residues. Here the CDR3 reads CASSYIERGGNEQFF. CDR3 DNA sequence: TGTGCCAGCAGTTACATAGAGCGGGGGGGAAATGAGCAGTTCTTC.

The table lists this clonotype with many counts. The chain is built from TRBV6-6 and TRBJ2-1; 8 nucleotides align to TRBD2. Germline values: CDR1 MNHNY, CDR2 SVGAGI (reference sequence). This CDR3 has 16 residues. The junction had 17 bases not matched to a gene; V was cut back by 6 bases and J by 10 bases. CDR3 residues: CASSGDPGGLDMEQFF. The CDR3 DNA is TGTGCCAGCAGCGGCGATCCGGGGGGGTTGGACATGGAGCAGTTCTTC.

This clonotype was found many times. The chain couples TRBV6-2 or TRBV6-3 to TRBJ2-1; weak D call: TRBD2 (5 bases). The CDR3 has 14 residues. Germline V gene sequence: CDR1 MNHEY, CDR2 SVGEGT. V was pared by 7 bases and J by 0 bases, with 10 bases between. CDR3: CASTVGSSYNEQFF. In nucleotides, the CDR3 is TGTGCCAGCACGGTGGGGAGCTCCTACAATGAGCAGTTCTTC.

This clonotype was counted many times. V gene TRBV28 combines with J gene TRBJ2-7; D possibly corresponds to TRBD1 (6 bases). This CDR3 region has 13 residues. CDR1 MDHEN and CDR2 SYDVKM come from the germline V gene. The V end lost 3 bases, the J end lost 6 bases, and 12 bases lay between the germline ends. The CDR3 coding sequence is TGTGCCAGCAGTTTCAACAGGGCCCTCGAGCAGTACTTC. Its protein is CASSFNRALEQYF.

This clonotype was seen ten or more times. This chain joins TRBV2 and TRBJ2-7; D is perhaps TRBD2 (7 bases). Germline CDR1 is SNHLY and CDR2 is FYNNEI. The CDR3 spans 12 residues. V was cut by 6 bases and J by 6 bases, with 12 bases left in between. This chain's CDR3 is CASSEGGPEQYF. CDR3 nucleotide sequence: TGTGCCAGCAGCGAGGGGGGGCCCGAGCAGTACTTC.

This clonotype was seen more than once but under ten times. The J gene is TRBJ2-1, the V gene TRBV6-5; TRBD2 agrees at 13 bases. Germline-derived CDR1 and CDR2 are MNHEY and SVGAGI. This CDR3 is 15 amino acids long. V was clipped by 6 bases and J by 7 bases; unmatched bases: 6. The CDR3 region is CASREGLAGMNEQFF. The CDR3 coding sequence is TGTGCCAGCAGGGAGGGACTAGCGGGGATGAATGAGCAGTTCTTC.

This clonotype was observed many times. The CDR3 sequence: CASRKETDTQYF. In DNA, the CDR3 is TGTGCCAGCAGAAAGGAGACAGATACGCAGTATTTT. The chain combines TRBV3-1 with TRBJ2-3; no firm D call. CDR1 is LGHDT and CDR2 is YNNKEL in the germline V gene (reference sequence). The CDR3 has 12 residues. V was shortened by 6 bases and J by 3 bases, with 7 bases between the two germline ends.